A single sample is the source of the 10 T cell receptor beta chains below, sequenced in a study of human CD8 memory T cell subsets. Scientists made TCR beta libraries using UMI-labeled 5' RACE. TCRdb reprocessed the 5' RACE reads; each CDR3 protein has one entry and no DNA is given. This sample's table reports about 7,900 distinct CDR3 sequences. Sample: CD8+ T cells from PBMCs. Receptor source: a human donor in good health.

The CDR3 protein is CASSSHRSEQYF. V is TRBV7-9 and J is TRBJ2-7. There are 12 residues in the CDR3. The germline V gene encodes CDR1 SEHNR and CDR2 FQNEAQ (reference sequence).

The genes are TRBV7-6 and TRBJ1-6. CDR1 SGHVS and CDR2 FNYEAQ come from the germline V gene. The CDR3 totals 14 residues. The CDR3 here is CASSLNPLNSPLHF.

The chain uses TRBV27 and TRBJ2-7. Germline CDR1 is MNHEY and CDR2 is SMNVEV (reference sequence). The length of the CDR3 is 15 residues. The CDR3 reads CASSWKLASSYEQYF.

This chain links TRBV20-1 with TRBJ2-7; TCRdb's D call of TRBD1 is untestable without DNA. The CDR3 totals 12 residues. Germline V gene sequence: CDR1 DFQATT, CDR2 SNEGSKA (reference sequence). The CDR3 loop reads CSARYGAYEQYF.

This rearrangement joins TRBV7-9 to TRBJ2-5. The CDR3 spans 13 residues. Per germline, CDR1 SEHNR and CDR2 FQNEAQ (reference sequence). The CDR3 loop is CASSAGYQETQYF.

The gene calls are TRBV20-1 and TRBJ2-7. Germline lookup yields CDR1 DFQATT and CDR2 SNEGSKA (reference sequence). The CDR3 is 13 amino acids. The chain's CDR3 is CSARVLDHYEQYF.

This clonotype counts as medium-sized by frequency. The chain uses TRBV5-1 and TRBJ1-1; as DNA is missing, the TRBD1 call by TCRdb cannot be tested. CDR3 length: 15 amino acids. Germline V gene lookup returns CDR1 SGHRS and CDR2 YFSETQ. The CDR3 protein is CASSPDEHGGTEAFF.

The rearrangement links TRBV2 to TRBJ2-5. This CDR3 comprises 11 residues. Looked up from germline, CDR1 is SNHLY and CDR2 is FYNNEI. CDR3 sequence reads: CASRARETQYF.

This sequence joins TRBV7-9 and TRBJ2-2; TCRdb's assignment of TRBD2 cannot be checked, as there is no DNA. The CDR3 is 17 residues long. In germline, CDR1 is SEHNR, CDR2 FQNEAQ (reference sequence). CDR3 amino acids: CASSLATTRVVPGELFF.

This chain links TRBV10-2 with TRBJ1-1; TCRdb calls TRBD1, which cannot be checked without DNA. This CDR3 has 15 amino acids. Germline V CDR1 and CDR2: WSHSY, SAAADI. CDR3 amino acids: CASSDQGAPYTEAFF.